The 17 T cell receptor beta chains below come from one sample, sequenced in a study of blood T cell repertoires in COVID-19. The repertoire was sequenced with immunoSEQ multiplex PCR; TCRdb's copy has only in-frame clones and lacks some. The table includes about 210,000 clones, roughly 85% detected once. The sequencing input was peripheral blood. The source of these receptors is a man aged 45-65 years with COVID-19, enrolled during active disease.

This chain uses TRBV7-8 with TRBJ1-4, with a possible D match to TRBD1 (6 bases). Germline CDR1 SGHVS, CDR2 FQNEAQ. CDR3 length equals 14 residues. The V end lost 6 bases, the J end lost 3 bases, and 11 bases lay between the germline ends. The chain's CDR3 is CASRQGLANEKLFF. The DNA for the CDR3 is TGTGCCAGCAGACAGGGTTTGGCTAATGAAAAACTGTTTTTT.

The chain has TRBV7-2 and TRBJ2-7; 7 positions match TRBD1. Germline CDR1 reads SGHTA; CDR2 reads FQGNSA. The CDR3 loop spans 14 amino acids. V shed 4 bases and J 9 bases; nucleotides not matched to a gene: 12. The CDR3 reads CASSSRDSTTRQYF. The CDR3 nucleotides read TGTGCCAGCAGCTCACGGGACAGCACTACGAGGCAGTACTTC. Variable domain in full (rest from reference TRBV7-2 and TRBJ2-7): GAGVSQSPSNKVTEKGKDVELRCDPISGHTALYWYRQSLGQGLEFLIYFQGNSAPDKSGLPSDRFSAERTGGSVSTLTIQRTQQEDSAVYLCASSSRDSTTRQYFGPGTRLTVT.

The chain links TRBV10-3 to TRBJ1-1; TRBD1 is a possible D gene (6 bases). This CDR3 is 14 amino acids long. V was pared by 3 bases and J by 5 bases, with 13 bases between. From germline, CDR1 is ENHRY and CDR2 SYGVKD. The CDR3 sequence is CAISDLGGGTEAFF. The CDR3 nucleotides read TGTGCCATCAGTGATCTAGGGGGAGGGACTGAAGCTTTCTTT.

This clone was counted a few times. This sequence joins TRBV5-1 and TRBJ1-3, with a weak D call TRBD1 (5 bases). Germline V lookup: CDR1 SGHRS, CDR2 YFSETQ. The germline V and J ends were trimmed by 6 bases and 0 bases, with 13 bases remaining between them. CDR3 length: 15 residues. The CDR3, as DNA: TGCGCCAGCACCCGTGGGGGGACCTCTGGAAACACCATATATTTT. This sequence encodes CASTRGGTSGNTIYF.

V is TRBV25-1 and J is TRBJ1-2, with D unresolved. The CDR3 is 12 amino acids. V lost 8 bases, J lost 1 base, and 8 bases lay in between. Germline CDR1 reads MGHDK; CDR2 reads SYGVNS. The CDR3 sequence is CASGELNYGYTF. Written as DNA, the CDR3 is TGTGCCAGCGGGGAGCTTAACTATGGCTACACCTTC.

The V and J genes are TRBV19 and TRBJ2-7; the match to TRBD1 covers 7 bases. Germline values: CDR1 LNHDA, CDR2 SQIVND (reference sequence). V lost 10 bases to trimming and J lost 7 bases; unmatched junction nucleotides: 19. The CDR3 is 15 amino acids. CDR3 sequence reads: CATQRGTEGTWEQYF. The CDR3 DNA reads as TGTGCCACCCAGAGGGGGACAGAGGGTACGTGGGAGCAGTACTTC.

This chain links TRBV5-5 with TRBJ1-6; D is unclear. CDR1 and CDR2 from the germline V gene are SGHKS and YYEKEE (reference sequence). Between the trimmed V and J ends, which lost 4 bases and 6 bases, there was a span of 20 bases. This CDR3 contains 17 residues. CDR3 nucleotide sequence: TGTGCCAGCAGCCAGTACCCTCCCCTAGGTAGTAATTCACCCCTCCACTTT. It codes for CASSQYPPLGSNSPLHF.

Concerning this clone itself: One end of the junction is discordant with germline, which a read error may explain. The chain employs TRBV7-7 and TRBJ2-2; 9 bases line up with TRBD2. The CDR3 has 16 amino acids. Germline CDR1 and CDR2: SSHAT and FNYEAQ (reference sequence). CDR3 loop: CASSSVAGANTGELFF. The CDR3 DNA reads as TGTGCTAGCAGCTCTGTAGCGGGGGCCAACACCGGGGAGCTGTTTTTT.

About this clone itself: At one end, the junction sequence differs from germline, possibly due to a read error. The chain combines TRBV7-7 with TRBJ2-7; 8 nucleotides line up with TRBD1. Germline V gene lookup returns CDR1 SSHAT and CDR2 FNYEAQ (reference sequence). CDR3 length equals 13 residues. As DNA, the CDR3 is TGTGCTAGCAGCAAGGGACAGGACTACGAGCAGTACTTC. The encoded protein is CASSKGQDYEQYF.

The table lists this clone with a count of one. The rearrangement links TRBV30 to TRBJ2-7; 11 bases line up with TRBD1. V dropped 3 bases and J dropped 5; count of bases not matched to a gene: 6. This CDR3 is built from 14 residues. In germline, CDR1 is GTSNPN, CDR2 SVGIG (reference sequence). The CDR3 is CAWRAGTGGHEQYF. Written as DNA, the CDR3 is TGTGCCTGGAGAGCCGGGACAGGGGGGCACGAGCAGTACTTC.

The chain has TRBV5-6 and TRBJ2-1, with a tentative D call TRBD1 (5 bases). Trimming stripped 1 base from V and 16 bases from J, with 12 bases between. This CDR3 is 11 amino acids long. The V gene's germline CDR1 is SGHDT and CDR2 YYEEEE. CDR3 sequence reads: CASSLWAGIFF. CDR3 DNA: TGTGCCAGCAGCTTGTGGGCAGGGATATTCTTC.

The chain links TRBV2 to TRBJ2-1; 7 nucleotides line up with TRBD1. Looked up from germline, CDR1 is SNHLY and CDR2 is FYNNEI. After removal of 6 bases from V and 0 bases from J, the junction contained 2 bases not matched to a gene. This CDR3 is built from 14 residues. In DNA form, the CDR3 reads TGTGCCAGCAGAAGGGACAGCTCCTACAATGAGCAGTTCTTC. This sequence encodes CASRRDSSYNEQFF.

This clone was detected only a few times. The V and J genes are TRBV19 and TRBJ2-5; 8 nucleotides line up with TRBD1. CDR3 length equals 14 residues. The germline gives CDR1 LNHDA, CDR2 SQIVND (reference sequence). Germline trimming cut 7 bases from V and 4 bases from J; bases unmatched to any gene: 8. The CDR3 sequence: CASNPGRGRETQYF. The CDR3 region has the DNA TGTGCCAGTAACCCGGGCAGGGGGCGAGAGACCCAGTACTTC.

This chain uses TRBV11-2 with TRBJ2-1; D call uncertain. The V gene lost 4 bases and the J gene lost 5 bases, with 12 bases spanning the gap. The CDR3 runs 14 residues. Germline V gene sequence: CDR1 SGHAT, CDR2 FQNNGV. CDR3 bases: TGTGCCAGCAGCTCCGGGTATAACGACAATGAGCAGTTCTTC. This translates into CASSSGYNDNEQFF.

V gene TRBV30 combines with J gene TRBJ2-7, with 8 bases that match TRBD1. Per germline, CDR1 GTSNPN and CDR2 SVGIG (reference sequence). The CDR3 runs to 14 residues. V was clipped by 3 bases and J by 2 bases; unmatched bases: 6. CDR3 loop: CAWSLGTGTYEQYF. The CDR3 nucleotides are TGTGCCTGGAGCCTCGGGACAGGTACCTACGAGCAGTACTTC.

The CDR3 reads CASSDGAAPNSPLHF. DNA for the CDR3: TGCGCCAGCAGTGATGGGGCAGCTCCTAATTCACCCCTCCACTTT. The chain has TRBV10-2 and TRBJ1-6; tentatively, D is TRBD1 (5 bases). Trimming removed 3 bases at V and 6 bases at J, with 12 bases between. The CDR3 consists of 15 residues. CDR1 and CDR2 (germline): WSHSY, SAAADI.

The chain couples TRBV7-9 to TRBJ2-4; TRBD2 is a possible D gene (6 bases). The germline V gene encodes CDR1 SEHNR and CDR2 FQNEAQ (reference sequence). The CDR3 runs to 14 residues. Trimming stripped 5 bases from V and 2 bases from J, with 10 bases between. CDR3 bases: TGTGCCAGCAGCATCGGAGGGTCCAAAAACATTCAGTACTTC. Its protein is CASSIGGSKNIQYF.